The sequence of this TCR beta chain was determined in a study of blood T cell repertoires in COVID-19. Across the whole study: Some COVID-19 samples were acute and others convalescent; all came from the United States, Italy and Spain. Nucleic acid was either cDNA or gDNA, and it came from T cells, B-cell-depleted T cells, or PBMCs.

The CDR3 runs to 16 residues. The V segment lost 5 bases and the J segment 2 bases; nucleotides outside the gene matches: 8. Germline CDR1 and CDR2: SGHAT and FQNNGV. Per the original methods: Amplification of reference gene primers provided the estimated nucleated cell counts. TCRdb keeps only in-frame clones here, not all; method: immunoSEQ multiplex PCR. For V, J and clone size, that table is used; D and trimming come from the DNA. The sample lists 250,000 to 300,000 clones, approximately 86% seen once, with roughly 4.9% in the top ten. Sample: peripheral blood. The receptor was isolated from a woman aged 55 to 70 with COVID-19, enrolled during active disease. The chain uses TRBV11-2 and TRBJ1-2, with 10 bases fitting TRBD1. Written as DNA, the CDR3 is TGTGCCAGCAGCCCAGGGACAGGGGCCTCCAACTATGGCTACACCTTC. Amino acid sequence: CASSPGTGASNYGYTF.